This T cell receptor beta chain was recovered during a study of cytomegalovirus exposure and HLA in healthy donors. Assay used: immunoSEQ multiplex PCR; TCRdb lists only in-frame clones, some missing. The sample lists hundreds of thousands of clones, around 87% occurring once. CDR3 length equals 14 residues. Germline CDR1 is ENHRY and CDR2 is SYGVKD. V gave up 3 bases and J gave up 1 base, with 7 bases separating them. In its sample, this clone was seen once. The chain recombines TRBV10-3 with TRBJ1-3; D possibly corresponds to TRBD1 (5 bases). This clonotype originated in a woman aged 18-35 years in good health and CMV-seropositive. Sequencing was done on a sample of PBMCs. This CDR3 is CAISDRQSGNTIYF. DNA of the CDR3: TGTGCCATCAGTGACCGACAGTCTGGAAACACCATATATTTT.